This T cell receptor beta chain was obtained from a study of Graves' ophthalmopathy and Graves' hyperthyroidism. Study conclusions and caveats: With a specificity of roughly 72% and a sensitivity of about 69%, the model predicted ophthalmopathy progression.

V gave up 3 bases and J gave up 4 bases, with 12 bases separating them. The CDR3 runs 14 residues. Scientists amplified the TCR beta CDR3 regions from RNA transcripts. The authors performed first-round RT-PCR with HTBI primers and then a second-round multiplex PCR. TCRdb ran MiXCR on the multiplex PCR reads and lists one entry per CDR3 protein. The table shows about 220,000 distinct CDR3 sequences, with approximately 21% occurring only once. Comments on this clonotype: Antigen: not known.

The specimen sequenced was peripheral blood. The TCR originated in a woman aged 45-65 years with Graves' ophthalmopathy. This chain uses TRBV12-3 or TRBV12-4 with TRBJ1-2; D call uncertain. The CDR3 protein is CASSFEANSYGYTF. The CDR3 DNA reads as TGTGCCAGCAGTTTCGAGGCCAATTCCTATGGCTACACCTTC.